The 7 T cell receptor beta chains presented below share a single source sample, sequenced in a study of shared clonotypes between healthy human individuals. Produced via immunoSEQ multiplex PCR; TCRdb's table is partial and in-frame only. Of over 850,000 clones in the sample, approximately 78% were seen once. The specimen sequenced was memory CD4+ T cells from PBMCs. Subset: CD45RA-negative fraction. All receptors derive from a man aged 18 to 30 in good health. Some clones in this sample may be carry-over from other donors' samples.

CDR3 nucleotides: TGTGCCAGCAGCCCCCAGAGGGGGCGACCGGGGTACGAGCAGTACTTC. Amino acids: CASSPQRGRPGYEQYF. The genes are TRBV7-2 and TRBJ2-7; TRBD1 agrees at 7 bases. The length of the CDR3 is 16 residues. Germline V gene sequence: CDR1 SGHTA, CDR2 FQGNSA. V lost 5 bases to trimming and J lost 4 bases; unmatched junction nucleotides: 14. The full variable domain, in which reference TRBV7-2 and TRBJ2-7 provide the parts outside the CDR3, is GAGVSQSPSNKVTEKGKDVELRCDPISGHTALYWYRQSLGQGLEFLIYFQGNSAPDKSGLPSDRFSAERTGGSVSTLTIQRTQQEDSAVYLCASSPQRGRPGYEQYFGPGTRLTVT.

The chain recombines TRBV11-2 with TRBJ2-5, with D tentatively TRBD2 (5 bases). V gave up 5 bases and J gave up 5 bases, with 18 bases separating them. The germline V gene has CDR1 SGHAT and CDR2 FQNNGV. The CDR3 spans 15 residues. The CDR3 coding sequence is TGTGCCAGCAGCCTTCTGGCGGGTAGAGGGGAGACCCAGTACTTC. Amino acids: CASSLLAGRGETQYF.

The chain combines TRBV6-5 with TRBJ2-1; D remains ambiguous. V shed 0 bases and J shed 5 bases, with 8 bases lying between them. In germline, CDR1 is MNHEY, CDR2 SVGAGI. This CDR3 spans 14 amino acids. The chain's CDR3 is CASSYSLADNEQFF. DNA of the CDR3: TGTGCCAGCAGTTACTCACTGGCAGACAATGAGCAGTTCTTC.

The rearrangement links TRBV11-3 to TRBJ2-7; 11 positions agree with TRBD1. CDR3 length: 14 residues. V was clipped by 4 bases and J by 5 bases; unmatched bases: 4. Germline loops: CDR1 SGHNT, CDR2 YENEEA. The CDR3 is CASSSGTGGDEQYF. The CDR3 DNA is TGTGCCAGCAGCTCCGGGACAGGGGGTGACGAGCAGTACTTC.

On this clone itself: A much more abundant neighbour one base away suggests this may be a read error. The V gene is TRBV27, the J gene TRBJ1-4; no firm D call. This CDR3 is built from 14 residues. The V end lost 1 base, the J end lost 0 bases, and 3 bases lay between the germline ends. Germline V lookup: CDR1 MNHEY, CDR2 SMNVEV (reference sequence). CDR3 nucleotide sequence: TGTGCCAGCAGTTTATGGGCAACTAATGAAAAACTGTTTTTT. Protein sequence: CASSLWATNEKLFF. Full variable domain (remainder filled in from reference TRBV27 and TRBJ1-4): EAQVTQNPRYLITVTGKKLTVTCSQNMNHEYMSWYRQDPGLGLRQIYYSMNVEVTDKGDVPEGYKVSRKEKRNFPLILESPSPNQTSLYFCASSLWATNEKLFFGSGTQLSVL.

This sequence joins TRBV5-6 and TRBJ2-7; D not resolved. Germline loops: CDR1 SGHDT, CDR2 YYEEEE. This CDR3 comprises 15 residues. The V end lost 0 bases, the J end lost 4 bases, and 14 bases lay between the germline ends. The CDR3 coding sequence is TGTGCCAGCAGCTTGGACGGGCCTCTTCGGTACGAGCAGTACTTC. It codes for CASSLDGPLRYEQYF.

The rearrangement uses TRBV4-3 and TRBJ2-2, with D possibly TRBD1 on 5 matching bases. The CDR3 consists of 16 residues. The V gene lost 4 bases and the J gene lost 3 bases, with 15 bases spanning the gap. Germline V lookup: CDR1 LGHNA, CDR2 YSLEER. CDR3 amino acids: CASSRWGRGDTGELFF. The DNA for the CDR3 is TGCGCCAGCAGCCGATGGGGAAGGGGCGACACCGGGGAGCTGTTTTTT.